The 5 T cell receptor beta chains in this list originate from one sample, sequenced in a study of radiation and T cells in renal cell carcinoma. Indicated time point: blood 4 weeks post-SBRT, at nephrectomy. Sample treatment: 15 Gy SBRT to primary tumor, nephrectomy 4 weeks later. The assay was immunoSEQ multiplex PCR, and TCRdb's table has in-frame clones only and misses some. Among around 180,000 clones, about nine tenths were seen once, and the ten largest hold about 11%. Sequenced here: blood, sampled from a patient whose treatment included radiotherapy and nephrectomy. The receptors here all came from a woman aged 45-65 years with renal cell carcinoma.

The chain recombines TRBV5-6 with TRBJ1-5; D is undetermined. Germline V lookup: CDR1 SGHDT, CDR2 YYEEEE. The V end lost 2 bases, the J end lost 4 bases, and 10 bases lay between the germline ends. The length of the CDR3 is 14 residues. CDR3 coding DNA: TGTGCCAGCAGCTTATACGAAGGAAATCAGCCCCAGCATTTT. It specifies CASSLYEGNQPQHF. Together with reference TRBV5-6 and TRBJ1-5, the CDR3 gives the full variable domain: DAGVTQSPTHLIKTRGQQVTLRCSPKSGHDTVSWYQQALGQGPQFIFQYYEEEERQRGNFPDRFSGHQFPNYSSELNVNALLLGDSALYLCASSLYEGNQPQHFGDGTRLSIL.

The chain carries TRBV30 and TRBJ2-7; 9 nucleotides align to TRBD2. Germline lookup yields CDR1 GTSNPN and CDR2 SVGIG (reference sequence). The CDR3 has 14 residues. The V and J ends lost 3 bases and 6 bases, in that order; junction bases with no gene match: 9. The CDR3, as DNA: TGTGCCTGGAGAGTAGCGGGGGCAAAGAGCGAGCAGTACTTC. The encoded protein is CAWRVAGAKSEQYF.

V is TRBV5-4 and J is TRBJ2-6, with no clear D. The CDR3 covers 15 residues. With 0 bases removed from V and 2 bases from J, the gap between germline ends came to 6 bases. CDR1 and CDR2 from the germline V gene are SGHNT and YYREEE (reference sequence). This chain's CDR3 is CASSLGSPGANVLTF. The CDR3 DNA follows: TGTGCCAGCAGCTTGGGTTCCCCTGGGGCCAACGTCCTGACTTTC. The complete variable domain, with remaining parts taken from reference TRBV5-4 and TRBJ2-6, reads ETGVTQSPTHLIKTRGQQVTLRCSSQSGHNTVSWYQQALGQGPQFIFQYYREEENGRGNFPPRFSGLQFPNYSSELNVNALELDDSALYLCASSLGSPGANVLTFGAGSRLTVL.

This chain joins TRBV5-6 and TRBJ2-7; D perhaps matches TRBD2 (5 bases). The CDR3 extends over 14 amino acids. Germline-derived CDR1 and CDR2 are SGHDT and YYEEEE. V was clipped by 1 base and J by 1 base, with 9 bases between them. The CDR3 loop is CASSLYGESYEQYF. The CDR3, as DNA: TGTGCCAGCAGCTTGTACGGGGAATCCTACGAGCAGTACTTC. Together with reference TRBV5-6 and TRBJ2-7, the CDR3 gives the full variable domain: DAGVTQSPTHLIKTRGQQVTLRCSPKSGHDTVSWYQQALGQGPQFIFQYYEEEERQRGNFPDRFSGHQFPNYSSELNVNALLLGDSALYLCASSLYGESYEQYFGPGTRLTVT.

This rearrangement joins TRBV28 to TRBJ2-7; D may match TRBD1 or TRBD2 (5 bases each). Trimming cost V 3 bases and J 3 bases, with 12 bases left between them. The CDR3 runs 14 residues. In germline, CDR1 is MDHEN, CDR2 SYDVKM. The CDR3 coding sequence is TGTGCCAGCAGTTTGCCCGGGGCAAGCTACGAGCAGTACTTC. This gives the protein CASSLPGASYEQYF.